This T cell receptor beta chain was documented in a study of blood T cell repertoires in COVID-19. Study details: Researchers got acute and convalescent COVID-19 samples from the United States, Italy and Spain. The cDNA or gDNA used as material had been derived from T cells, B-cell-depleted T cells, or PBMCs.

Original processing methods: Amplification with reference gene primers provided the estimates of nucleated cell counts. Sequencing used immunoSEQ multiplex PCR; TCRdb keeps in-frame clones, though not all of them. V, J and clone size are taken as reported in that table, and D and trimming were inferred from the DNA itself. The repertoire consists of 60,000 to 65,000 clones, with about 77% occurring once and the leading ten covering around 32%. Germline CDR1 SGHAT, CDR2 FQNNGV. The length of the CDR3 is 13 residues. The V gene lost 6 bases and the J gene lost 6 bases, with 13 bases spanning the gap. What was sequenced was peripheral blood. The chain employs TRBV11-2 and TRBJ2-3; weak D call: TRBD1 (5 bases). This sequence originates from a human donor in a cohort sampled during active COVID-19. The CDR3 nucleotides read TGTGCCAGCAGACTCCCAGGGCTCGATACGCAGTATTTT. It yields the protein CASRLPGLDTQYF.